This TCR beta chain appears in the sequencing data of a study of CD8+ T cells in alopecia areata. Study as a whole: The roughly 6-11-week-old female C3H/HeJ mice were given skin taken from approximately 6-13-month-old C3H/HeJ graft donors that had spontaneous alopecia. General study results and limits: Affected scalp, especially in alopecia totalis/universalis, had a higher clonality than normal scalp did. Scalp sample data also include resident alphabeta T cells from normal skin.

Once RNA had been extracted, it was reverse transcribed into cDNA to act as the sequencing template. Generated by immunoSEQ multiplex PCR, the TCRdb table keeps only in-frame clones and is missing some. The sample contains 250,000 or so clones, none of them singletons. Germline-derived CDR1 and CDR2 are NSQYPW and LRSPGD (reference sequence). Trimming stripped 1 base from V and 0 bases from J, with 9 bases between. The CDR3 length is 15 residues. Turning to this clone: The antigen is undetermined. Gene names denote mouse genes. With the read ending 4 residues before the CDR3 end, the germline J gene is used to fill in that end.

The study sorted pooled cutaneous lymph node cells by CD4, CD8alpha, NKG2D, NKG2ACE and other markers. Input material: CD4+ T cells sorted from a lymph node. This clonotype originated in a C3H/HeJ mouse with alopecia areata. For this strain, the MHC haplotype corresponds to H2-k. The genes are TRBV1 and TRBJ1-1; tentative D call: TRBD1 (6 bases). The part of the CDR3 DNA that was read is TGCACCTGCAGTGCAGCTACAGGGACAAACACA. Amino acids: CTCSAATGTNT. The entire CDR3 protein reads CTCSAATGTNTEVFF.